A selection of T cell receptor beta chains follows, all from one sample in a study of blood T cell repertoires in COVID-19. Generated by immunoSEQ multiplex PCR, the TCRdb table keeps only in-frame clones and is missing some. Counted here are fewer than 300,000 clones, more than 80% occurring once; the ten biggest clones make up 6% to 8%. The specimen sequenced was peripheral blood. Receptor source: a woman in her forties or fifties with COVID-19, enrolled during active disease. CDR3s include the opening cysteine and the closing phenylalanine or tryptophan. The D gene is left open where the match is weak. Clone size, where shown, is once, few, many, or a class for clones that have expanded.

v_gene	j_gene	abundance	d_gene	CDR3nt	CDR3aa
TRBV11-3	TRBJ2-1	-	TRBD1	TGTGCCAGCAGCTCAGGGCAGGGGGCCAGACATGAGCAGTTCTTC	CASSSGQGARHEQFF
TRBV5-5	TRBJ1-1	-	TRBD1	TGTGCCAGCAGCCCGACAGGGGGCGAGGTGAACACTGAAGCTTTCTTT	CASSPTGGEVNTEAFF
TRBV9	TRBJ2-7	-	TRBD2	TGTGCCAGCAGCGATAGCGGGAGTGGCTACGAGCAGTACTTC	CASSDSGSGYEQYF
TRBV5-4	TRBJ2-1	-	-	TGTGCCAGCAGCGCCAGGGGACCCTCCTACAATGAGCAGTTCTTC	CASSARGPSYNEQFF
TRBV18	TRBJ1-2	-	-	TGTGCCAGCTCCCATGGACAGTTGAACTATGGCTACACCTTC	CASSHGQLNYGYTF
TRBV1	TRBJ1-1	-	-	TGCACCAGCAGCCAAGCCGGAAAGGGGATGGTTGAAGCTTTCTTT	CTSSQAGKGMVEAFF
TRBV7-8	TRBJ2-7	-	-	TGTGCCAGCAGCCGGTCCTCGAGCTCCTACGAGCAGTACTTC	CASSRSSSSYEQYF
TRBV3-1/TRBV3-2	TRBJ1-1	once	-	TGTGCCAGCAGCCGGCTGAGAGCGACGGGGAACACTGAAGCTTTCTTT	CASSRLRATGNTEAFF
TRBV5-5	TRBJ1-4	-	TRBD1	TGTGCCAGCAGCTTGGTCAGGGGGCTAAGTGGTGAAAAACTGTTTTTT	CASSLVRGLSGEKLFF
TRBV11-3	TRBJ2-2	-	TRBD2	TGTGCCAGCAGCCATCGGACTAGCGGGAGGCACGGGGAGCTGTTTTTT	CASSHRTSGRHGELFF
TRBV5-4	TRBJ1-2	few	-	TGTGCCAGCGGCTTACCCCGCCCGGGGGGGATAAAAGGGGATGGCTACACCTTC	CASGLPRPGGIKGDGYTF
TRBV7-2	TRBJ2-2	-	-	TGTGCCAGCAGCTTAAAATCCCGGACAGTGGGGACCGGGGAGCTGTTTTTT	CASSLKSRTVGTGELFF
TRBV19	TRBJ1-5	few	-	TGTGCCAGTAGTACCAGAGGTCCCCAGCATTTT	CASSTRGPQHF
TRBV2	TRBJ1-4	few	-	TGTGCCAGCAGTGAGTATGAGGACAGCACTAATGAAAAACTGTTTTTT	CASSEYEDSTNEKLFF
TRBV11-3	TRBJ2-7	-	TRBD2	TGTGCCAGCAGCGCCAGGCGGGGGTGGTCCTACGAGCAGTACTTC	CASSARRGWSYEQYF
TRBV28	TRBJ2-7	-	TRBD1	TGTGCCAGCAGTTTCGAGGACAGGTCGCACTTC	CASSFEDRSHF
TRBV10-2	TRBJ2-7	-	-	TGCGCCAGCAGTGACCAACGGGAGCTCTACGAGCAGTACTTC	CASSDQRELYEQYF
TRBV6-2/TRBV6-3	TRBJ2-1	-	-	TGTGCCAGCAGCCAAGATAACAGGGTGGGAATATACAATGAGCAGTTCTTC	CASSQDNRVGIYNEQFF
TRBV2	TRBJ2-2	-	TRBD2	TGTGCCAGCAGGGAGCGGGAAAACACCGGGGAGCTGTTTTTT	CASRERENTGELFF
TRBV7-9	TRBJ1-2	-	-	TGTGCCAGCAGCGGGACACCGTATGGCTACACCTTC	CASSGTPYGYTF